This TCR beta chain was sequenced during a study of identical twins. Study results and caveats: Within beta out-of-frame sequences, the excess sharing observed between twins was weaker. Carriage of fewer insertions was seen in abundant cord blood beta clonotypes, whereas memory repertoires showed none. Analyses of zero insertions could be partly confounded by invariant MAIT and iNKT cells.

Trimming cost V 5 bases and J 8 bases, with 21 bases left between them. The CDR3 consists of 14 residues. Looked up from germline, CDR1 is DFQATT and CDR2 is SNEGSKA (reference sequence). In this sample, this clonotype turned up a few times. Its antigen is still unknown. MiXCR, applied by TCRdb to the 5' RACE reads, yields one record per CDR3 protein. This sample yields 400,000 or so distinct CDR3 sequences, of which 9% are seen a single time; roughly 8.7% belongs to the top ten. The sequence was obtained from a woman in her fifties or sixties in good health. This chain connects TRBV20-1 to TRBJ1-2; TRBD1 might be the D (6 bases). Sequenced input: naive T cells sorted from blood. The CDR3 bases are TGCAGTGCTTACCAGGGGTCAGTAACTCGGGGCTACACCTTC. It yields the protein CSAYQGSVTRGYTF.